Below, one T cell receptor (beta chain) is given with its context. The RNA input was roughly 0.5 to 1 ug, and it was reverse transcribed with random hexamers. TCRdb re-derived calls from the immunoSEQ multiplex PCR reads in MiXCR, one entry per CDR3 protein. This table has 150,000 to 200,000 distinct CDR3 sequences, around 95% appearing once. The data were taken from a study of CD8 T cells in Susac syndrome. The V gene's germline CDR1 is LGHDT and CDR2 YNNKEL (reference sequence). This CDR3 region has 13 residues. Deletions cut 4 bases from V and 5 bases from J, with 10 bases between. The chain couples TRBV3-1 to TRBJ2-3; no clear D gene. Sequences were obtained from CD8+ T cells from PBMCs. The clonotype was recovered from a human donor with multiple sclerosis. CDR3 sequence: CASSPGLGDTQYF. The CDR3 DNA follows: TGTGCCAGCAGCCCCGGCTTGGGAGATACGCAGTATTTT.